These T cell receptor beta chains were read from a single sample in a study of technical replicates of blood from a few donors. Produced via immunoSEQ multiplex PCR; TCRdb's table is partial and in-frame only. The sample has roughly 65,000 clones, more than 75% seen once. Source material: PBMCs. These receptors originate from a human donor in good health. Some clones in this sample may be carry-over from other donors' samples. The CDR3 runs from the conserved cysteine through the conserved F or W. The D gene is left open where the match is weak. Clone size is given for some rows only: seen once, a few or many times, or a class if the clone is expanded.

d_gene,abundance,v_gene,j_gene,CDR3aa,CDR3nt
TRBD2,.,TRBV27,TRBJ2-3,CASSLSLAVSTDTQYF,TGTGCCAGCAGTTTATCTCTAGCGGTTAGCACAGATACGCAGTATTTT
.,.,TRBV2,TRBJ2-3,CASSRGTDTDTQYF,TGTGCCAGCAGTCGGGGGACAGACACAGATACGCAGTATTTT
.,.,TRBV6-1,TRBJ1-2,CASRALSQAHGYTF,TGTGCCAGCAGGGCCCTGAGCCAGGCGCATGGCTACACCTTC
TRBD1,.,TRBV6-6,TRBJ1-1,CASSYSTGWGTEAFF,TGTGCCAGCAGTTACTCGACAGGGTGGGGCACTGAAGCTTTCTTT
.,.,TRBV18,TRBJ2-1,CASSPRSVAYNEQFF,TGTGCCAGCTCACCGAGGAGCGTAGCCTACAATGAGCAGTTCTTC
.,medium-sized,TRBV20-1,TRBJ1-3,CSARDGNTIYF,TGCAGTGCGCGAGATGGAAACACCATATATTTT
TRBD1,.,TRBV10-3,TRBJ2-3,CAISEPPGGSTDTQYF,TGTGCCATCAGTGAGCCCCCAGGGGGTAGCACAGATACGCAGTATTTT
.,.,TRBV6-5,TRBJ2-3,CASRRDTTRTDTQYF,TGTGCCAGCAGAAGGGACACTACTCGCACAGATACGCAGTATTTT
.,.,TRBV7-2,TRBJ2-7,CASSLVGSRHEQYF,TGTGCCAGCAGCTTAGTCGGGAGTCGGCACGAGCAGTACTTC
TRBD1,.,TRBV5-1,TRBJ2-5,CATHSGTGLETQYF,TGCGCCACCCATTCCGGGACAGGGCTGGAGACCCAGTACTTC
.,.,TRBV7-6,TRBJ2-7,CASSLTGGSYEQYF,TGTGCCAGCAGCTTAACCGGGGGCTCCTACGAGCAGTACTTC
TRBD2,.,TRBV9,TRBJ2-3,CASSVALAGALNTDTQYF,TGTGCCAGCAGCGTAGCTTTAGCGGGAGCCCTTAACACAGATACGCAGTATTTT
.,.,TRBV10-3,TRBJ2-5,CAIESPDSQETQYF,TGTGCCATCGAAAGCCCCGACAGTCAAGAGACCCAGTACTTC
TRBD1,.,TRBV30,TRBJ2-7,CAWSPFGTVSYEQYF,TGTGCCTGGAGCCCCTTTGGGACAGTATCCTACGAGCAGTACTTC
TRBD1,.,TRBV2,TRBJ1-5,CAGGQGRQPQHF,TGTGCCGGGGGACAGGGGCGTCAGCCCCAGCATTTT
TRBD1,.,TRBV19,TRBJ1-5,CASSTGTAQPQHF,TGTGCCAGTAGTACTGGGACAGCACAGCCCCAGCATTTT
.,.,TRBV7-9,TRBJ1-2,CASSSGQGPVNYGYTF,TGTGCCAGCAGCTCGGGGCAGGGGCCGGTTAACTATGGCTACACCTTC
TRBD1,.,TRBV7-3,TRBJ2-5,CASSFGPSGTGEETQYF,TGTGCCAGCAGCTTTGGGCCATCGGGGACAGGGGAAGAGACCCAGTACTTC
TRBD2,once,TRBV4-3,TRBJ2-3,CASSQERVGGLGLTQYF,TGCGCCAGCAGCCAGGAACGGGTGGGAGGGCTTGGGTTGACGCAGTATTTT
.,.,TRBV18,TRBJ1-5,CASSPTQILDQPQHF,TGTGCCAGCTCACCTACGCAGATACTAGATCAGCCCCAGCATTTT
TRBD2,.,TRBV9,TRBJ2-7,CASSVLAGGTYEQYF,TGTGCCAGCAGCGTATTAGCGGGAGGGACCTACGAGCAGTACTTC
TRBD1,.,TRBV7-9,TRBJ1-1,CASSSGQGREAFF,TGTGCCAGCAGCTCGGGACAGGGCCGTGAAGCTTTCTTT
TRBD2,.,TRBV7-9,TRBJ2-3,CASSSGRTTREGPYTQYF,TGTGCCAGCAGCTCGGGACGGACGACGCGGGAGGGCCCGTATACGCAGTATTTT
TRBD1,.,TRBV29-1,TRBJ1-2,CSVGGQGGGYTF,TGCAGCGTTGGGGGACAGGGAGGCGGCTACACCTTC
.,.,TRBV7-9,TRBJ1-5,CASSLSGGDQPQHF,TGTGCCAGCAGCTTATCGGGGGGGGATCAGCCCCAGCATTTT
TRBD2,.,TRBV9,TRBJ2-7,CASSTSSGTSYEQYF,TGTGCCAGCAGCACCTCTAGCGGGACCTCCTACGAGCAGTACTTC
.,.,TRBV7-2,TRBJ1-2,CASSSRQATNYGYTF,TGTGCCAGCAGCTCGCGACAGGCTACTAACTATGGCTACACCTTC
TRBD2,.,TRBV6-6,TRBJ2-1,CASSTSVGEQFF,TGTGCCAGCAGCACTAGCGTCGGTGAGCAGTTCTTC
TRBD1,.,TRBV30,TRBJ2-7,CAWRETGTGAHEQYF,TGTGCCTGGAGGGAAACCGGGACAGGGGCCCACGAGCAGTACTTC
TRBD2,.,TRBV7-2,TRBJ2-3,CASSPTSGGPDTQYF,TGTGCCAGCAGCCCCACTAGCGGGGGTCCAGATACGCAGTATTTT
TRBD1,.,TRBV4-3,TRBJ1-6,CASSQGAGGYSPLHF,TGCGCCAGCAGCCAAGGGGCAGGGGGTTATTCACCCCTCCACTTT
.,.,TRBV2,TRBJ1-2,CASSVGDNYGYTF,TGTGCCAGCAGCGTTGGAGACAACTATGGCTACACCTTC
.,.,TRBV5-1,TRBJ2-3,CASSLGQGSTDTQYF,TGCGCCAGCAGCTTGGGGCAGGGATCCACAGATACGCAGTATTTT
.,.,TRBV7-3,TRBJ2-2,CASSLTYRSRWGQNTGELFF,TGTGCCAGCAGCTTAACTTACCGCTCCCGGTGGGGACAAAACACCGGGGAGCTGTTTTTT
.,.,TRBV4-2,TRBJ2-3,CASSQVGTLSTDTQYF,TGTGCCAGCAGCCAAGTCGGGACACTTAGCACAGATACGCAGTATTTT
.,.,TRBV7-9,TRBJ2-5,CASSLRRTGQETQYF,TGTGCCAGCAGCTTAAGAAGAACAGGCCAAGAGACCCAGTACTTC
TRBD1,.,TRBV11-3,TRBJ2-2,CASSLNYRGIAGELFF,TGTGCCAGCAGCTTGAATTACAGGGGAATTGCCGGGGAGCTGTTTTTT
TRBD2,.,TRBV6-5,TRBJ2-3,CASTVSAGAGDTQYF,TGTGCCAGCACCGTATCAGCGGGAGCTGGAGATACGCAGTATTTT
.,.,TRBV7-2,TRBJ2-3,CASSFREIGSDTQYF,TGTGCCAGCAGCTTCCGGGAGATCGGGTCAGATACGCAGTATTTT
TRBD1,.,TRBV10-2,TRBJ2-2,CASSVVGQGTGELFF,TGCGCCAGCAGTGTGGTAGGACAGGGGACCGGGGAGCTGTTTTTT
.,.,TRBV27,TRBJ2-1,CASSLSGGEAGQYNEQFF,TGTGCCAGCAGTTTATCAGGGGGCGAAGCGGGTCAATACAATGAGCAGTTCTTC
TRBD1,few,TRBV19,TRBJ2-5,CASRRTDRVIGETQYF,TGTGCCAGTAGAAGGACGGACAGGGTGATTGGTGAGACCCAGTACTTC
TRBD2,.,TRBV6-5,TRBJ2-7,CASSLGLAGYEQYF,TGTGCCAGCAGTTTAGGGCTAGCGGGCTACGAGCAGTACTTC
TRBD2,.,TRBV30,TRBJ2-1,CAWSKGLAGENEQFF,TGTGCCTGGAGTAAAGGACTAGCGGGAGAAAATGAGCAGTTCTTC
TRBD1,once,TRBV5-4,TRBJ1-4,CASSPGSGGTNEKLFF,TGTGCCAGCAGCCCTGGCTCAGGGGGCACTAATGAAAAACTGTTTTTT
.,.,TRBV6-1,TRBJ2-7,CASNYHHEQYF,TGTGCCAGCAACTATCATCACGAGCAGTACTTC
.,.,TRBV27,TRBJ2-7,CASSFYGYEQYF,TGTGCCAGCAGTTTTTACGGCTACGAGCAGTACTTC
.,.,TRBV7-2,TRBJ1-5,CASSLWGLVGQPQHF,TGTGCCAGCAGCTTATGGGGGCTCGTAGGTCAGCCCCAGCATTTT